The 26 T cell receptor beta chains listed next were all sequenced from one sample in a study of T cell repertoires in cytomegalovirus infection. MiXCR was run by TCRdb on the reads, yielding one entry per CDR3 protein. This table has about 770,000 distinct CDR3 sequences, about 29% appearing once. These TCRs are of unknown antigen specificity. This specimen consisted of cultured CD8+ T cells from PBMCs, obtained from culture after CMV antigen stimulation. Receptors originate from a human donor in good health (CMV status not recorded). Some clones in this sample may be carry-over from other donors' samples.

The rearrangement joins TRBV6-5 to TRBJ2-3, with 9 bases identical to TRBD1. Per germline, CDR1 MNHEY and CDR2 SVGAGI. After removal of 5 bases from V and 1 base from J, the junction contained 7 bases not matched to a gene. The CDR3 runs to 16 residues. CDR3 protein: CASSRGTGFGTDTQYF. As DNA, the CDR3 is TGTGCCAGCAGTCGGGGGACAGGGTTTGGCACAGATACGCAGTATTTT.

This clonotype has more than one count but fewer than ten. The J gene is TRBJ2-5, the V gene TRBV6-5; the D is unclear. Germline V CDR1 and CDR2: MNHEY, SVGAGI. The CDR3 length is 12 residues. Trimming pared 5 bases from V and 3 bases from J, leaving 7 bases between. The CDR3 sequence: CASSVLEETQYF. The DNA of the CDR3 is TGTGCCAGCAGTGTGCTAGAAGAGACCCAGTACTTC.

Regarding this clonotype: The junction departs from germline at one end; a sequencing error may be responsible. The chain recombines TRBV6-6 with TRBJ2-7, with D maybe TRBD2 (5 bases). The CDR3 totals 16 residues. Germline V gene lookup returns CDR1 MNHNY and CDR2 SVGAGI (reference sequence). CDR3 in DNA: TGTGCCAGCAGTTACCCGAAAAGTATTCCAGACTACGTGCAGTACTTC. As protein: CASSYPKSIPDYVQYF.

This chain joins TRBV19 and TRBJ1-1; D unresolved. CDR1 and CDR2 from the germline V gene are LNHDA and SQIVND (reference sequence). V lost 1 base, J lost 10 bases, and 10 bases lay in between. This CDR3 region has 12 residues. CDR3 amino acids: CASSIGMAGAFF. The CDR3 region has the DNA TGTGCCAGTAGTATAGGGATGGCAGGAGCTTTCTTT.

There are a few counts of this clonotype. The CDR3 DNA follows: TGTGCCAGCAGCTTAGCGGGGGGGCGAAGTGGGGAGACCCAGTACTTC. Residues: CASSLAGGRSGETQYF. The chain has TRBV7-6 and TRBJ2-5; maybe TRBD2 (7 bases). Trimming removed 0 bases at V and 5 bases at J, with 16 bases between. In germline, CDR1 is SGHVS, CDR2 FNYEAQ. This CDR3 has 16 residues.

The rearrangement joins TRBV28 to TRBJ2-2, with 11 bases fitting TRBD2. In germline, CDR1 is MDHEN, CDR2 SYDVKM. The CDR3 has 21 residues. V trimming: 6 bases; J trimming: 1 base; junction bases outside the gene matches: 19. The CDR3 protein is CASSPTIGVSSGGLNTGELFF. The CDR3 bases are TGTGCCAGCAGCCCTACGATAGGGGTTTCTAGCGGGGGGTTGAACACCGGGGAGCTGTTTTTT.

This clonotype was found a few times. The chain joins TRBV7-2 to TRBJ1-2, with D perhaps TRBD1 (5 bases). The CDR3 is made up of 15 amino acids. Between the trimmed V and J ends, which lost 0 bases and 6 bases, there was a span of 14 bases. CDR1 SGHTA and CDR2 FQGNSA come from the germline V gene. The CDR3, as DNA: TGTGCCAGCAGCTTAGCGCGGGCAGGGAAGAATGGCTACACCTTC. This translates into CASSLARAGKNGYTF.

This clonotype was found many times. A read error may produce the germline difference seen at one junction end. V usage is TRBV7-6 and J usage is TRBJ1-2; D is unresolved. The CDR3 totals 12 residues. Per the germline V gene, CDR1 is SGHVS and CDR2 is FNYEAQ. CDR3 in DNA: TGTGCCAGCAGCCCCCTTAACGATGGCTACACCTTC. Its protein product is CASSPLNDGYTF.

The chain has TRBV6-4 and TRBJ1-1, with D unclear. Trimming cost V 7 bases and J 0 bases, with 9 bases left between them. Germline V gene data show CDR1 as MRHNA and CDR2 as SNTAGT. CDR3 length: 13 amino acids. The CDR3 coding sequence is TGTGCCAGCAAACGGGATTTGAACACTGAAGCTTTCTTT. The encoded protein is CASKRDLNTEAFF.

In its sample, this clonotype was seen a few times. The chain has TRBV20-1 and TRBJ2-7, with 9 bases lining up with TRBD1. The V and J ends lost 2 bases and 7 bases, in that order; junction bases with no gene match: 6. The CDR3 is made up of 13 amino acids. Germline CDR1 and CDR2: DFQATT and SNEGSKA (reference sequence). The CDR3 is CSARSGQGIEQYV. The CDR3 DNA is TGCAGTGCTAGATCGGGACAGGGAATAGAGCAGTACGTC.

This clonotype was seen at least ten times. One end of the junction is discordant with germline, which a read error may explain. The chain couples TRBV4-1 to TRBJ2-5; 9 nucleotides line up with TRBD1. This CDR3 contains 13 residues. Looked up from germline, CDR1 is MGHRA and CDR2 is YSYEKL. The CDR3: CASSQGQGETQYF. In DNA form, the CDR3 reads TGTGCCAGCAGCCAGGGACAGGGAGAGACCCAGTACTTC.

V is TRBV6-6 and J is TRBJ1-1, with D hard to call. V was clipped by 5 bases and J by 1 base, with 14 bases between them. CDR1 MNHNY and CDR2 SVGAGI come from the germline V gene (reference sequence). This CDR3 spans 15 amino acids. DNA of the CDR3: TGTGCCAGCAGTAAGTCCTACACGTCGAACACTGAAGCTTTCTTT. The encoded protein is CASSKSYTSNTEAFF.

This clonotype was detected many times. V and J are TRBV6-1 and TRBJ2-1; TRBD2 aligns across 9 bases. Trimming at V came to 5 bases and at J to 4 bases, leaving 6 bases not matched to a gene. CDR1 is MNHNS, CDR2 SASEGT, per germline. The CDR3 totals 15 residues. The CDR3 DNA sequence: TGTGCCAGCAGTCTAGGACTAGCGCCGTACAATGAGCAGTTCTTC. Protein product: CASSLGLAPYNEQFF.

This clonotype was seen a handful of times. The CDR3 bases are TGTGCCAGCAGCCGTAGCGGGGGTGGCCATGAGCAGTTCTTC. This encodes CASSRSGGGHEQFF. The chain links TRBV6-1 to TRBJ2-1; 9 bases are a match to TRBD2. CDR3 length: 14 residues. The ends lost 6 bases at V and 8 bases at J; junction bases unmatched: 8. Germline V CDR1 and CDR2: MNHNS, SASEGT.

This clonotype was counted only a few times. The J gene is TRBJ1-1, the V gene TRBV6-5; a possible D gene is TRBD1 (5 bases). The germline V and J ends were trimmed by 7 bases and 1 base, with 16 bases remaining between them. This CDR3 is 15 amino acids long. Germline CDR1 is MNHEY and CDR2 is SVGAGI. DNA of the CDR3: TGTGCCAGCATTCAGGGCGCGGGAACGAACACTGAAGCTTTCTTT. This encodes CASIQGAGTNTEAFF.

This clonotype was recorded at least ten times. V usage is TRBV7-2 and J usage is TRBJ1-2, with 10 positions matching TRBD1. J was trimmed by 2 bases and V by 3 bases; bases with no gene match: 9. This CDR3 region has 17 residues. Germline V lookup: CDR1 SGHTA, CDR2 FQGNSA. The CDR3 spells CASSLRDRGLQNYGYTF. The DNA of the CDR3 is TGTGCCAGCAGCTTGCGGGACAGGGGACTACAGAACTATGGCTACACCTTC.

This clonotype has more than one count but fewer than ten. This chain connects TRBV7-6 to TRBJ2-3; no definite D call. This CDR3 has 15 residues. The germline V gene encodes CDR1 SGHVS and CDR2 FNYEAQ. The V gene lost 1 base and the J gene lost 2 bases, with 10 bases spanning the gap. For the CDR3, the DNA is TGTGCCAGCAGCTTAGAAGTACAGTTCACAGATACGCAGTATTTT. Translation gives CASSLEVQFTDTQYF.

This clonotype was counted only a few times. The chain employs TRBV12-3 or TRBV12-4 and TRBJ1-6; the D gene is possibly TRBD1 (5 bases). This CDR3 is 16 amino acids long. Trimming stripped 0 bases from V and 5 bases from J, with 11 bases between. CDR3 in amino acids: CASSLAQGSNNSPLHF. The CDR3 nucleotides are TGTGCCAGCAGTTTAGCGCAGGGAAGTAATAATTCACCCCTCCACTTT.

The sample holds many counts of this clonotype. J is TRBJ2-3 and V is TRBV7-6; the match to TRBD2 covers 13 bases. V trimming: 2 bases; J trimming: 3 bases; junction bases outside the gene matches: 2. Germline CDR1 SGHVS, CDR2 FNYEAQ. The CDR3 has 16 amino acids. CDR3 region: CASSLTSGGDTDTQYF. The CDR3 DNA sequence: TGTGCCAGCAGCTTAACTAGCGGGGGGGATACAGATACGCAGTATTTT.

This clonotype was recorded once. At one boundary the junction diverges from the germline segment, which might be a read error. The chain joins TRBV27 to TRBJ1-5; TRBD1 might be the D (5 bases). The CDR3 is 15 amino acids. Germline loops: CDR1 MNHEY, CDR2 SMNVEV (reference sequence). The CDR3 region has the DNA TGTGCCAGCAGTTCCCCCGACAGTAGCAATCAGTCCCAGCATTTT. Translated: CASSSPDSSNQSQHF.

The chain joins TRBV6-1 to TRBJ2-5, with D tentatively TRBD1 or TRBD2 (5 bases each). Germline CDR1 MNHNS, CDR2 SASEGT. The CDR3 contains 17 residues. Trimming shortened V by 1 base and J by 2 bases, and 17 bases separated the two germline ends. The CDR3 bases are TGTGCCAGCAGTGAAGTTGGGGGAGCCCCCTTACAAGAGACCCAGTACTTC. Translating it yields CASSEVGGAPLQETQYF.

This clonotype has a handful of counts. This rearrangement joins TRBV10-1 to TRBJ2-7, with 9 positions matching TRBD1. V shed 3 bases, J shed 1 base, and the junction held 7 bases outside the gene matches. Germline V gene lookup returns CDR1 WNHNN and CDR2 SYGVQD (reference sequence). CDR3 length: 16 residues. DNA for the CDR3: TGCGCCAGCAGTGACCCGGACAGGGGTCCTTCCTACGAGCAGTACTTC. Amino acid sequence: CASSDPDRGPSYEQYF.

The chain uses TRBV27 and TRBJ1-6; D may be TRBD1 (6 bases). Germline values: CDR1 MNHEY, CDR2 SMNVEV (reference sequence). The CDR3 runs to 14 residues. Between the trimmed V and J ends, which lost 6 bases and 6 bases, there was a span of 12 bases. CDR3 sequence: CASSQTGFNSPLHF. CDR3 DNA sequence: TGTGCCAGCAGCCAAACAGGGTTTAATTCACCCCTCCACTTT.

The chain uses TRBV4-3 and TRBJ2-5; 9 bases fit TRBD2. CDR1 is LGHNA and CDR2 is YSLEER in the germline V gene. V lost 0 bases, J lost 4 bases, and 6 bases stayed unmatched. The CDR3 contains 16 residues. CDR3 nucleotides: TGCGCCAGCAGCCAAGATCCAGCGGGGGGAGGAGAGACCCAGTACTTC. Residues: CASSQDPAGGGETQYF.

This rearrangement joins TRBV6-6 to TRBJ1-5, with D perhaps TRBD1 (6 bases). Per germline, CDR1 MNHNY and CDR2 SVGAGI (reference sequence). The CDR3 loop spans 14 amino acids. V shed 5 bases and J shed 4 bases, with 12 bases lying between them. CDR3 residues: CASSTQGQNQPQHF. CDR3 in DNA: TGTGCCAGCAGTACCCAGGGGCAGAATCAGCCCCAGCATTTT.

This clonotype has a count of ten or more. The gene calls are TRBV7-8 and TRBJ2-1; D is unresolved. The V end was cut by 2 bases, the J end by 5 bases, with 7 bases between. Per the germline V gene, CDR1 is SGHVS and CDR2 is FQNEAQ. The CDR3 is 13 amino acids. The CDR3 spells CASSLSRNNEQFF. In DNA, the CDR3 is TGTGCCAGCAGCTTAAGTAGAAACAATGAGCAGTTCTTC.